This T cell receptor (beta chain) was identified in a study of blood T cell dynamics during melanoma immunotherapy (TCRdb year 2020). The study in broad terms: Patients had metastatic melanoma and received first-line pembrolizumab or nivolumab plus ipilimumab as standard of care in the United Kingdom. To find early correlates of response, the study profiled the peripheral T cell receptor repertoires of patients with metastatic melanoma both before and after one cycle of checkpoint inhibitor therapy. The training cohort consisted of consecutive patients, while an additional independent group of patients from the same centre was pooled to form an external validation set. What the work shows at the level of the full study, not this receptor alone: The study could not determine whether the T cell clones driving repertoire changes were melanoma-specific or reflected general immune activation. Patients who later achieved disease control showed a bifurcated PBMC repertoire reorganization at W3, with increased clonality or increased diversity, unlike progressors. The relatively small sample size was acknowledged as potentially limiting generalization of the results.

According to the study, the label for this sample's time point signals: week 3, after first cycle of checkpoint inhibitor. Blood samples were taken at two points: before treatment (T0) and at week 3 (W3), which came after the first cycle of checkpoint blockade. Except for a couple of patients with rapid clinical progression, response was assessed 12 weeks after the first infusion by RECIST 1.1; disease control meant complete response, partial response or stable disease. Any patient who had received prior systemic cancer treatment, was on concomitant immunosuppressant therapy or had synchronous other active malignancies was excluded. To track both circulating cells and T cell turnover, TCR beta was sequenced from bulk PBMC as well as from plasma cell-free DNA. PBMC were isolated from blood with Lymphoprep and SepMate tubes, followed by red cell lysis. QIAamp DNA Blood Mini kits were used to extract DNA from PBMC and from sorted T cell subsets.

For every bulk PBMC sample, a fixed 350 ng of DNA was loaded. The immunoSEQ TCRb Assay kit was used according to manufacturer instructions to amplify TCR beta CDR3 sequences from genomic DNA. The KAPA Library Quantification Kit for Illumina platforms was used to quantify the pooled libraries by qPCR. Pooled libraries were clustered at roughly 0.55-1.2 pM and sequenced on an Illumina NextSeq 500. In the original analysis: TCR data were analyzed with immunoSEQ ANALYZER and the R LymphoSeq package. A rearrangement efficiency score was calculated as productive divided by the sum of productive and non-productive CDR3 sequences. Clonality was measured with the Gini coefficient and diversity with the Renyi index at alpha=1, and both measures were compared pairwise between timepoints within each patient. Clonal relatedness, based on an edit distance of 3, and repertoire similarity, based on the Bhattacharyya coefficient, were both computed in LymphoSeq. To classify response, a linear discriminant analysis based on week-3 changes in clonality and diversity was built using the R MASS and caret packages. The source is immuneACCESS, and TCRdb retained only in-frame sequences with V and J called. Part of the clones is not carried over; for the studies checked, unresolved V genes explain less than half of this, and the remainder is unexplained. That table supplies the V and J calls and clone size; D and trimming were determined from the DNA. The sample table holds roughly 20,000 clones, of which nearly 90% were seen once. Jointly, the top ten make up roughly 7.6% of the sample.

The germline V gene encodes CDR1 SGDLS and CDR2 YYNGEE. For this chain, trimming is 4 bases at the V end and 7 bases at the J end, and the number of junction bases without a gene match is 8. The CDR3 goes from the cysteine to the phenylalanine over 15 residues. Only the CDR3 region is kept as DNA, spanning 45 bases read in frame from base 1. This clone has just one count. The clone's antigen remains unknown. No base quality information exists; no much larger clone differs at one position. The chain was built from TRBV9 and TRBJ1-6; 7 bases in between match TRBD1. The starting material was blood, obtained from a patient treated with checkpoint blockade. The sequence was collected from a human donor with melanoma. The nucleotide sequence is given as TGTGCCAGCAGCCTCCGGGACAGTACCAATTCACCCCTCCACTTT. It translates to CASSLRDSTNSPLHF.